Each of the 10 T cell receptor beta chains below was sequenced from the same sample in a study of T cell repertoires in cytomegalovirus infection. TCRdb independently ran MiXCR on the reads; one entry per CDR3 protein. The table lists fewer than 950,000 distinct CDR3 sequences, 32% of them singletons. These receptors' antigens are unknown. Specimen: cultured CD8+ T cells from PBMCs, collected from culture after CMV antigen stimulation. Receptor source: a human donor in good health (CMV status not recorded). Some clones in this sample may be carry-over from other donors' samples.

As to this clonotype: A much larger clone lies one base from this, so it may be a read error. The chain couples TRBV7-6 to TRBJ2-3; tentatively, D is TRBD1 or TRBD2 (5 bases each). CDR1 is SGHVS, CDR2 FNYEAQ, per germline. This CDR3 region has 19 residues. V lost 3 bases and J 9 bases, leaving 31 bases between the germline ends. The chain's CDR3 is CASSFSASGTEHITWTQYF. As DNA, the CDR3 is TGTGCCAGCAGCTTTTCGGCCTCCGGGACCGAACACATCACATGGACGCAGTATTTT.

This chain connects TRBV27 to TRBJ1-2; tentative D call: TRBD1 (6 bases). The CDR3 is 14 residues long. The germline V gene encodes CDR1 MNHEY and CDR2 SMNVEV (reference sequence). Trimming shortened V by 8 bases and J by 3 bases, and 16 bases separated the two germline ends. CDR3 amino acids: CASGEGGGYYGYTF. In DNA form, the CDR3 reads TGTGCCAGCGGAGAAGGGGGGGGGTACTATGGCTACACCTTC.

Comment on this clonotype: This could be a read error, since a much larger clone is one nucleotide away. DNA of the CDR3: TGTGCCAGCAGCTTCCCTAGCGCGAGCTCCTACAATGAGCAGTTCTTC. Translation gives CASSFPSASSYNEQFF. This chain uses TRBV7-8 with TRBJ2-1; possible D gene TRBD2, 6 bases. The germline CDR1 and CDR2 sequences are SGHVS and FQNEAQ. Trimming took 3 bases from V and 0 from J, leaving 12 bases between them. This CDR3 is built from 16 residues.

The rearrangement links TRBV5-1 to TRBJ2-1; perhaps TRBD2 as D (5 bases). The V end lost 9 bases, the J end lost 15 bases, and 22 bases lay between the germline ends. This CDR3 region has 12 residues. Germline CDR1 SGHRS, CDR2 YFSETQ. Here the CDR3 DNA reads TGCGCCACGAATTCGAACGGGGTAGCCATGTTCTTC. Its translation: CATNSNGVAMFF.

Details on this clonotype: A read error may account for a junction end that differs from germline. The DNA for the CDR3 is TGTGCAAGCACACAAGCCTTATACAATGAGCAGTTCTTC. Amino acid sequence: CASTQALYNEQFF. The V call is TRBV12-3 or TRBV12-4, the J call TRBJ2-1; no definite D call. The CDR3 has 13 amino acids.

The rearrangement links TRBV6-2 or TRBV6-3 to TRBJ2-1, with 7 bases matching TRBD2. Trimming removed 6 bases from V and 6 bases from J; junction bases left unmatched: 11. CDR1 MNHEY and CDR2 SVGEGT come from the germline V gene. The CDR3 contains 15 residues. CDR3 sequence (DNA): TGTGCCAGCAGCTCCCTGGGGGGGGGGTTCAATGAGCAGTTCTTC. Translated: CASSSLGGGFNEQFF.

This clonotype has a handful of counts. The genes are TRBV7-9 and TRBJ1-1; 9 bases map to TRBD1. Trimming took 4 bases from V and 6 from J; bases not matched to a gene: 9. This CDR3 contains 15 residues. The germline gives CDR1 SEHNR, CDR2 FQNEAQ (reference sequence). The CDR3 DNA reads as TGTGCCAGCAGCTCCTCGGGACAGGGTATACCTGAAGCTTTCTTT. Protein product: CASSSSGQGIPEAFF.

The rearrangement uses TRBV6-2 or TRBV6-3 and TRBJ2-1; 8 positions match TRBD2. This CDR3 contains 15 residues. V shed 5 bases, J shed 4 bases, and the junction held 7 bases outside the gene matches. The germline V gene has CDR1 MNHEY and CDR2 SVGEGT. CDR3 sequence reads: CASSRFGGGYNEQFF. CDR3 nucleotide sequence: TGTGCCAGCAGTCGATTCGGGGGGGGGTACAATGAGCAGTTCTTC.

This chain joins TRBV27 and TRBJ2-1; tentatively, D is TRBD1 (5 bases). Germline V gene lookup returns CDR1 MNHEY and CDR2 SMNVEV (reference sequence). This CDR3 comprises 15 residues. V gave up 2 bases and J gave up 2 bases, with 10 bases separating them. The CDR3 DNA follows: TGTGCCAGCAGTTTACGGGCCAGGGCCTACAATGAGCAGTTCTTC. It is translated as CASSLRARAYNEQFF.

The table lists this clonotype with a few counts. The rearrangement uses TRBV6-6 and TRBJ2-5; 9 bases are shared with TRBD2. This CDR3 is 15 amino acids long. Germline CDR1 reads MNHNY; CDR2 reads SVGAGI (reference sequence). Trimming took 6 bases from V and 3 from J; bases not matched to a gene: 8. CDR3 residues: CASSPWVAGEETQYF. DNA of the CDR3: TGTGCCAGCAGCCCGTGGGTAGCGGGGGAAGAGACCCAGTACTTC.